Following are 16 T cell receptor beta chains from one sample sequenced in a study of T cell clones after liver transplantation. The table came from immunoSEQ multiplex PCR; TCRdb's copy has only in-frame clones and leaves some out. The sample carries 68,000 or so clones, about 80% recorded once. The starting material was CD4+ T cells from blood, obtained before liver transplant. The receptors were sampled from a human donor who received a liver transplant.

The rearrangement uses TRBV6-6 and TRBJ2-3; D gene unclear. The germline V gene encodes CDR1 MNHNY and CDR2 SVGAGI (reference sequence). The CDR3 runs 13 residues. V lost 3 bases and J 3 bases, leaving 7 bases between the germline ends. CDR3 sequence: CASSYRQTDTQYF. CDR3 DNA: TGTGCCAGCAGTTATAGGCAGACAGATACGCAGTATTTT.

The chain recombines TRBV28 with TRBJ1-1; tentative D call: TRBD1 (5 bases). Germline V gene data show CDR1 as MDHEN and CDR2 as SYDVKM. Deletions cut 4 bases from V and 4 bases from J, with 16 bases between. CDR3 length: 15 residues. CDR3 bases: TGTGCCAGCAGTTCCGAGGGGACCCTGGGCACTGAAGCTTTCTTT. Translation gives CASSSEGTLGTEAFF.

The V gene is TRBV18, the J gene TRBJ2-7; no clear D gene. Trimming took 0 bases from V and 4 from J, leaving 7 bases between them. This CDR3 has 13 amino acids. In germline, CDR1 is KGHSH, CDR2 LQKENI. The CDR3 DNA follows: TGTGCCAGCTCACCACCGGAATCTTACGAGCAGTACTTC. It is translated as CASSPPESYEQYF. Combining the CDR3 with reference TRBV18 and TRBJ2-7 gives the whole variable domain NAGVMQNPRHLVRRRGQEARLRCSPMKGHSHVYWYRQLPEEGLKFMVYLQKENIIDESGMPKERFSAEFPKEGPSILRIQQVVRGDSAAYFCASSPPESYEQYFGPGTRLTVT.

The table lists this clone with a count of one. V and J are TRBV19 and TRBJ2-1, with 7 bases that match TRBD2. V gave up 3 bases and J gave up 2 bases; unmatched junction bases: 7. Germline lookup yields CDR1 LNHDA and CDR2 SQIVND (reference sequence). CDR3 length equals 16 residues. CDR3 residues: CASSIDAGLTYNEQFF. The CDR3 DNA reads as TGTGCCAGTAGTATTGACGCGGGACTAACCTACAATGAGCAGTTCTTC.

This sequence joins TRBV28 and TRBJ1-3; possibly TRBD1 for D (6 bases). The germline V gene encodes CDR1 MDHEN and CDR2 SYDVKM. Between the trimmed V and J ends, which lost 6 bases and 5 bases, there was a span of 14 bases. This CDR3 has 14 amino acids. CDR3 region: CASRLGGGRNTIYF. CDR3 sequence (DNA): TGTGCCAGCAGGCTAGGGGGGGGTCGAAACACCATATATTTT. The variable domain in full, with the rest retrieved from reference TRBV28 and TRBJ1-3, is DVKVTQSSRYLVKRTGEKVFLECVQDMDHENMFWYRQDPGLGLRLIYFSYDVKMKEKGDIPEGYSVSREKKERFSLILESASTNQTSMYLCASRLGGGRNTIYFGEGSWLTVV.

This chain connects TRBV11-2 to TRBJ2-2; TRBD2 aligns across 12 bases. In germline, CDR1 is SGHAT, CDR2 FQNNGV. V dropped 0 bases and J dropped 5; count of bases not matched to a gene: 7. This CDR3 is 18 amino acids long. The CDR3 loop reads CASSLDLAGGPRTGELFF. DNA for the CDR3: TGTGCCAGCAGCTTAGACCTAGCGGGAGGGCCGCGAACCGGGGAGCTGTTTTTT.

J is TRBJ1-5 and V is TRBV6-1; 7 bases are a match to TRBD1. Trimming cost V 6 bases and J 0 bases; bases outside gene matches: 5. CDR1 is MNHNS, CDR2 SASEGT, per germline. The CDR3 is 15 amino acids. CDR3 in amino acids: CASRGTDYSNQPQHF. The CDR3 DNA reads TGTGCCAGCAGAGGGACAGACTATAGCAATCAGCCCCAGCATTTT.

The chain has TRBV2 and TRBJ1-5; the D is unclear. Trimming stripped 6 bases from V and 7 bases from J, with 10 bases between. The CDR3 is made up of 12 amino acids. Germline loops: CDR1 SNHLY, CDR2 FYNNEI. CDR3: CASSGRAQPQHF. The CDR3 DNA reads as TGTGCCAGCAGCGGGAGGGCGCAGCCCCAGCATTTT.

This clone was observed many times. The gene calls are TRBV28 and TRBJ1-2, with D possibly being TRBD1 (5 bases). Germline CDR1 MDHEN, CDR2 SYDVKM. Trimming stripped 3 bases from V and 6 bases from J, with 11 bases between. The CDR3 spans 13 residues. The CDR3 region is CASSFGRGDGYTF. The DNA of the CDR3 is TGTGCCAGCAGTTTTGGTCGAGGGGATGGCTACACCTTC.

The genes are TRBV28 and TRBJ2-1; D is tentatively TRBD1 or TRBD2 (5 bases each). This CDR3 region has 15 residues. Germline V gives CDR1 MDHEN, CDR2 SYDVKM. V was cut by 4 bases and J by 3 bases, with 13 bases left in between. CDR3 protein: CASSYRDGGYNEQFF. The CDR3, as DNA: TGTGCCAGCAGTTACCGGGACGGAGGCTACAATGAGCAGTTCTTC.

The V gene is TRBV28, the J gene TRBJ1-5; TRBD1 matches 7 bases. The germline V gene has CDR1 MDHEN and CDR2 SYDVKM. The V gene end was trimmed by 3 bases and the J gene end by 1 base; junction bases not matched to a gene: 9. The CDR3 spans 17 residues. In nucleotides, the CDR3 is TGTGCCAGCAGTTTGACGACAGGGTGGAACAGCAATCAGCCCCAGCATTTT. Translation: CASSLTTGWNSNQPQHF.

The CDR3 spells CAWSPLMAGKAFF. The CDR3 coding sequence is TGTGCCTGGAGCCCGCTGATGGCGGGAAAAGCTTTCTTT. The chain combines TRBV30 with TRBJ1-1; D ambiguous. Per the germline V gene, CDR1 is GTSNPN and CDR2 is SVGIG (reference sequence). CDR3 length equals 13 residues. Trimming took 3 bases from V and 9 from J, leaving 17 bases between them.

V usage is TRBV28 and J usage is TRBJ1-1; D uncertain. This CDR3 contains 13 residues. Deletions cut 6 bases from V and 4 bases from J, with 12 bases between. Germline assignment: CDR1 MDHEN and CDR2 SYDVKM. CDR3 residues: CASRGVLGTEAFF. The CDR3 DNA follows: TGTGCCAGCAGGGGAGTCCTTGGCACTGAAGCTTTCTTT.

The V and J genes are TRBV5-1 and TRBJ2-7; D may be TRBD1 or TRBD2 (5 bases each). The CDR3 is made up of 15 amino acids. V was shortened by 2 bases and J by 4 bases, with 16 bases between the two germline ends. Germline V gives CDR1 SGHRS, CDR2 YFSETQ. This CDR3 is CASSFQRGAPYEQYF. The CDR3 DNA is TGCGCCAGCAGCTTTCAGCGAGGGGCTCCTTACGAGCAGTACTTC.

The chain carries TRBV5-6 and TRBJ1-5, with no clear D. This CDR3 is 14 amino acids long. Germline V gene data show CDR1 as SGHDT and CDR2 as YYEEEE. With 0 bases removed from V and 1 base from J, the gap between germline ends came to 5 bases. The CDR3 DNA reads as TGTGCCAGCAGCTTGGGGCCGAGCAATCAGCCCCAGCATTTT. It is translated as CASSLGPSNQPQHF.

The V call is TRBV18, the J call TRBJ1-1, with 7 bases matching TRBD1. CDR1 is KGHSH and CDR2 is LQKENI in the germline V gene. V shed 0 bases, J shed 0 bases, and the junction held 4 bases outside the gene matches. This CDR3 has 16 amino acids. The CDR3 loop is CASSPPWTGMNTEAFF. DNA for the CDR3: TGTGCCAGCTCACCACCGTGGACAGGCATGAACACTGAAGCTTTCTTT.